This T cell receptor beta chain was profiled in a study of CD8 T cells in ankylosing spondylitis. This clonotype was recorded a few times. This CDR3 is 13 amino acids long. Germline-derived CDR1 and CDR2 are MDHEN and SYDVKM. V was pared by 5 bases and J by 5 bases, with 4 bases of the junction left unmatched. Quantitative 5'-RACE was performed with molecular barcodes, and it yielded the TCR beta libraries. TCRdb called the 5' RACE reads again in MiXCR, with one record for every CDR3 protein. The data show 250,000 to 300,000 distinct CDR3 sequences, 20% seen once. The chain recombines TRBV28 with TRBJ2-5, with TRBD2 identical over 8 bases. The specimen was blood, either unsorted or a sorted T cell fraction (not recorded which). This receptor was obtained from a male donor with ankylosing spondylitis or in good health (not recorded which). The CDR3: CASSRTSLETQYF. In DNA form, the CDR3 reads TGTGCCAGCAGTAGGACTAGCTTGGAGACCCAGTACTTC.